This passage covers 8 T cell receptor beta chains from one sample sequenced in a study of T-cell reconstitution after alpha-beta-depleted transplantation in children. Preparation of the TCRbeta library involved a method that used unique molecular identifiers. TCRdb reanalysed the PCR reads using MiXCR and keeps one entry per CDR3 protein. Among fewer than 250,000 distinct CDR3 sequences listed, approximately 17% were seen once. Sample: PBMCs, mostly from graft donor cells, taken 360 days after TCRalphabeta/CD19-depleted stem cell transplant. All receptors come from a male patient aged 2 to 9 who had a stem cell transplant for acute lymphoblastic leukemia, so the T cells may come from the graft donor.

As DNA, the CDR3 is TGTGCCAGCAACCAAGGGGCCGAGCAGTACTTC. Protein product: CASNQGAEQYF. This sequence joins TRBV6-2 or TRBV6-3 and TRBJ2-7; maybe TRBD1 (5 bases). There are 11 residues in the CDR3. Trimming left V 7 bases short and J 6 bases short, with 10 bases between. Germline V gives CDR1 MNHEY, CDR2 SVGEGT.

This clonotype showed up many times. This sequence joins TRBV10-3 and TRBJ2-6; no clear D. The V gene's germline CDR1 is ENHRY and CDR2 SYGVKD. V lost 0 bases and J 0 bases, leaving 9 bases between the germline ends. This CDR3 comprises 17 residues. The CDR3 DNA follows: TGTGCCATCAGTGAGTCGAGGCTGCACTCTGGGGCCAACGTCCTGACTTTC. Translating gives CAISESRLHSGANVLTF.

This chain joins TRBV12-3 or TRBV12-4 and TRBJ2-7; D gene ambiguous. Trimming took off 2 bases at V and 2 bases at J, with 4 bases between the two ends. There are 12 residues in the CDR3. The CDR3 coding sequence is TGTGCCAGCAGTTTATTAGCCTACGAGCAGTACTTC. This gives the protein CASSLLAYEQYF.

This clonotype was seen repeatedly, ten times or more. The V call is TRBV6-2 or TRBV6-3, the J call TRBJ2-3, with 10 bases matching TRBD2. CDR1 MNHEY and CDR2 SVGEGT come from the germline V gene. This CDR3 is 18 amino acids long. V shed 4 bases, J shed 2 bases, and the junction held 12 bases outside the gene matches. CDR3 coding DNA: TGTGCCAGCAGTTTAGACCCCCCTACTAGCGGGGTCACAGATACGCAGTATTTT. Its protein is CASSLDPPTSGVTDTQYF.

The gene calls are TRBV4-3 and TRBJ2-1; D is uncertain. The CDR3 is 14 residues long. Germline CDR1 reads LGHNA; CDR2 reads YSLEER. Trimming took 0 bases from V and 5 from J, leaving 8 bases between them. CDR3 in amino acids: CASSQELADNEQFF. CDR3 in DNA: TGCGCCAGCAGCCAAGAACTCGCGGACAATGAGCAGTTCTTC.

The rearrangement links TRBV5-6 to TRBJ1-2, with unresolved D. Per germline, CDR1 SGHDT and CDR2 YYEEEE. Trimming cost V 6 bases and J 4 bases, with 16 bases left between them. The CDR3 extends over 14 amino acids. The CDR3 DNA reads TGTGCCAGCACCTCTGAGTGGGGATCCTATGGCTACACCTTC. Protein product: CASTSEWGSYGYTF. The variable domain in full, completed from reference TRBV5-6 and TRBJ1-2, reads DAGVTQSPTHLIKTRGQQVTLRCSPKSGHDTVSWYQQALGQGPQFIFQYYEEEERQRGNFPDRFSGHQFPNYSSELNVNALLLGDSALYLCASTSEWGSYGYTFGSGTRLTVV.

The chain employs TRBV6-1 and TRBJ2-3, with TRBD2 matching over 13 bases. The V gene's germline CDR1 is MNHNS and CDR2 SASEGT. The J segment lost 7 bases and the V segment lost 6 bases, leaving 10 bases of the junction unmatched. The CDR3 length is 16 residues. The CDR3 DNA is TGTGCCAGCAGCCCCATACTAGCGGGGGGGCCGAATACGCAGTATTTT. It encodes CASSPILAGGPNTQYF.

This clonotype was observed a handful of times. The chain carries TRBV5-1 and TRBJ2-1, with TRBD2 matching over 9 bases. The CDR3 totals 17 residues. Germline V gives CDR1 SGHRS, CDR2 YFSETQ. The ends lost 4 bases at V and 8 bases at J; junction bases unmatched: 16. The CDR3 protein is CASSQGVAGDSLDEQFF. CDR3 nucleotide sequence: TGCGCCAGCAGCCAAGGCGTAGCGGGAGATTCACTCGATGAGCAGTTCTTC.